This entry lists 26 T cell receptor beta chains sequenced from one sample in a study of neurological immune-mediated disorders (dated by TCRdb to the late 2010s). Library method: 5' RACE. The sequencing machine was an Illumina HiSeq 2500. Clones were called with MiXCR by TCRdb after fastp trimmed the public reads at Q25, and only in-frame beta chains were retained. Rows matching on CDR3 protein sequence are summarized as one entry with the most common DNA and genes. This sample holds tens of thousands of distinct CDR3 sequences; roughly 6% were observed only once. The ten top clones hold around 0.52% of the sample. The sequenced sample was CD4+ T cells from blood. The receptors originated from a woman between 40 and 50 years old in good health.

This clonotype was counted at least ten times. The rearrangement uses TRBV29-1 and TRBJ2-7; 8 nucleotides agree with TRBD1. The V segment lost 7 bases and the J segment 2 bases; nucleotides outside the gene matches: 13. CDR3 length equals 15 residues. Germline V lookup: CDR1 SQVTM, CDR2 ANQGSEA. Written as DNA, the CDR3 is TGCAGCGCAATGAACCGCGGGACAGGTCCCTACGAGCAGTACTTC. This sequence encodes CSAMNRGTGPYEQYF.

At least ten counts were recorded for this clonotype. The gene calls are TRBV5-1 and TRBJ2-1, with TRBD1 identical over 11 bases. The CDR3 runs to 14 residues. Trimming at V came to 4 bases and at J to 8 bases, leaving 5 bases not matched to a gene. Germline V CDR1 and CDR2: SGHRS, YFSETQ. DNA for the CDR3: TGCGCCAGCAGCCGGGACAGGGGGAGTGATGAGCAGTTCTTC. Its protein product is CASSRDRGSDEQFF.

This clonotype was seen many times. V usage is TRBV6-2 or TRBV6-3 and J usage is TRBJ1-5, with D tentatively TRBD1 (5 bases). CDR1 MNHEY and CDR2 SVGEGT come from the germline V gene. The CDR3 is 15 amino acids. V was clipped by 0 bases and J by 5 bases, with 11 bases between them. The CDR3 protein is CASSYSGGWDQPQHF. CDR3 coding DNA: TGTGCCAGCAGTTACTCCGGGGGATGGGATCAGCCCCAGCATTTT.

Ten or more counts support this clonotype. The chain links TRBV6-2 or TRBV6-3 to TRBJ2-7; D is possibly TRBD2 (6 bases). The CDR3 is 11 amino acids. The germline V gene has CDR1 MNHEY and CDR2 SVGEGT. The V gene lost 11 bases and the J gene lost 4 bases, with 12 bases spanning the gap. The CDR3 DNA reads as TGTGCCGCCCGGGGGATATACGAGCAGTACTTC. The encoded protein is CAARGIYEQYF.

This clonotype was counted ten times or more. The CDR3: CASSPDLGQGSSQYF. CDR3 nucleotides: TGTGCCAGCAGCCCAGATCTGGGACAGGGTAGTTCCCAGTACTTC. The rearrangement joins TRBV7-3 to TRBJ2-5, with TRBD1 matching 9 bases. Germline CDR1 and CDR2: SGHTA and FQGTGA. The trim removed 5 bases at V and 9 bases at J, leaving 13 bases unmatched. The CDR3 is made up of 15 amino acids.

This clonotype was recorded at least ten times. The J gene is TRBJ2-4, the V gene TRBV4-2, with 7 bases lining up with TRBD1. Germline CDR1 is LGHNA and CDR2 is YNFKEQ. CDR3 length: 16 residues. Trimming cost V 1 base and J 2 bases; bases outside gene matches: 5. CDR3 sequence: CASSQVDRAPKNIQYF. CDR3 sequence (DNA): TGTGCCAGCAGCCAAGTCGACAGGGCGCCCAAAAACATTCAGTACTTC.

This clonotype was seen many times. The CDR3 DNA reads as TGCGCCAGCAGCCGGGGACAGGGGGAAGGGACCCAGTACTTC. Its translation: CASSRGQGEGTQYF. The chain combines TRBV5-1 with TRBJ2-5; 11 positions agree with TRBD1. The CDR3 is made up of 14 amino acids. Trimming at V came to 4 bases and at J to 7 bases, leaving 6 bases not matched to a gene. CDR1 and CDR2 from the germline V gene are SGHRS and YFSETQ.

This clonotype appeared many times. The genes are TRBV7-6 and TRBJ2-7; the match to TRBD2 covers 13 bases. The junction had 7 bases not matched to a gene; V was cut back by 5 bases and J by 6 bases. CDR3 length: 15 amino acids. The germline V gene has CDR1 SGHVS and CDR2 FNYEAQ. The CDR3 coding sequence is TGTGCCAGCAGCCCCACTAGCGGGAGGGCCGGCGAGCAGTACTTC. Translated: CASSPTSGRAGEQYF.

This clonotype was picked up many times. The rearrangement links TRBV29-1 to TRBJ2-2, with D possibly matching TRBD2 (6 bases). This CDR3 is built from 12 residues. The ends were cut back, 6 bases at V and 8 bases at J, with 13 bases in the middle. Germline loops: CDR1 SQVTM, CDR2 ANQGSEA. The CDR3 DNA follows: TGCAGCGTGGCGGGACCTAGGGGGGAGCTGTTTTTT. It encodes CSVAGPRGELFF.

This clonotype was observed many times. The chain couples TRBV7-9 to TRBJ2-5; D is perhaps TRBD1 or TRBD2 (6 bases each). V was pared by 1 base and J by 4 bases, with 13 bases between. Germline V gene lookup returns CDR1 SEHNR and CDR2 FQNEAQ (reference sequence). This CDR3 contains 15 residues. The CDR3 protein is CASSLEGGGAETQYF. Written as DNA, the CDR3 is TGTGCCAGCAGCTTAGAAGGGGGAGGTGCAGAGACCCAGTACTTC.

This clonotype showed up many times. The genes are TRBV5-5 and TRBJ1-1; 9 bases agree with TRBD1. The V gene's germline CDR1 is SGHKS and CDR2 YYEKEE (reference sequence). This CDR3 is 16 amino acids long. V lost 6 bases and J lost 0; bases outside the gene matches: 9. The CDR3 coding sequence is TGTGCCAGCACCCCGGGGGACAGGGAGGTGAACACTGAAGCTTTCTTT. This gives the protein CASTPGDREVNTEAFF.

As concerns this clonotype: This may come from a read error, since a much larger clone is one base off. V gene TRBV10-2 combines with J gene TRBJ1-1; D is possibly TRBD1 (5 bases). The CDR3 totals 12 residues. The germline gives CDR1 WSHSY, CDR2 SAAADI. The CDR3 region has the DNA TGCGCCATTGCAGTCGGGGGAACTGAAGCTTTATTT. It codes for CAIAVGGTEALF.

This clonotype was seen ten or more times. The genes are TRBV2 and TRBJ2-7; 7 bases line up with TRBD2. Germline V lookup: CDR1 SNHLY, CDR2 FYNNEI. This CDR3 spans 14 amino acids. With V trimmed by 1 base and J by 8 bases, 8 bases remained unmatched. Here the CDR3 DNA reads TGTGCCAGCAGTGAAGGGGGGACTATGGGGAAGCAGTACTTC. As protein: CASSEGGTMGKQYF.

This clonotype was detected many times. In DNA, the CDR3 is TGCAGTGCTACCGGTAGGAGCGGGAGTATAGACAATGAGCAGTTCTTC. It is translated as CSATGRSGSIDNEQFF. This chain links TRBV20-1 with TRBJ2-1, with 8 bases that match TRBD2. V dropped 4 bases and J dropped 5; count of bases not matched to a gene: 13. Germline V gene sequence: CDR1 DFQATT, CDR2 SNEGSKA (reference sequence). The length of the CDR3 is 16 residues.

Many counts were recorded for this clonotype. For the CDR3, the DNA is TGTGCCAGCAGTGCTAGCGGGAGCCAGTACCAAGAGACCCAGTACTTC. Amino acids: CASSASGSQYQETQYF. This sequence joins TRBV28 and TRBJ2-5, with TRBD2 identical over 10 bases. This CDR3 spans 16 amino acids. The germline V gene has CDR1 MDHEN and CDR2 SYDVKM. V shed 5 bases and J 0 bases; nucleotides not matched to a gene: 6.

This clonotype has ten or more counts. The chain uses TRBV7-2 and TRBJ2-3, with D perhaps TRBD1 or TRBD2 (7 bases each). The germline gives CDR1 SGHTA, CDR2 FQGNSA. Trimming shortened V by 5 bases and J by 4 bases, and 13 bases separated the two germline ends. This CDR3 comprises 14 residues. DNA for the CDR3: TGTGCCAGCAGCCAGGGGGGGAGCTCAGATACGCAGTATTTT. It translates to CASSQGGSSDTQYF.

This clonotype was observed at least ten times. V usage is TRBV29-1 and J usage is TRBJ2-6, with D perhaps TRBD1 or TRBD2 (6 bases each). Per germline, CDR1 SQVTM and CDR2 ANQGSEA. Trimming shortened V by 4 bases and J by 2 bases, and 9 bases separated the two germline ends. This CDR3 region has 14 residues. CDR3 protein: CSVGGATGANVLTF. The CDR3 nucleotides are TGCAGCGTTGGGGGGGCTACTGGGGCCAACGTCCTGACTTTC.

This clonotype was seen many times. The chain joins TRBV5-1 to TRBJ2-7; 11 bases are a match to TRBD2. CDR1 and CDR2 from the germline V gene are SGHRS and YFSETQ. The CDR3 loop spans 15 amino acids. Trimming removed 8 bases from V and 4 bases from J; junction bases left unmatched: 11. CDR3 nucleotide sequence: TGCGCCAGAGTGACTAGCGGGACAGTCAAATACGAGCAGTACTTC. Translation gives CARVTSGTVKYEQYF.

This clonotype appeared many times. V gene TRBV6-6 combines with J gene TRBJ2-7; possibly TRBD2 for D (6 bases). Between the trimmed V and J ends, which lost 6 bases and 2 bases, there was a span of 23 bases. The CDR3 covers 17 residues. Germline V gene sequence: CDR1 MNHNY, CDR2 SVGAGI (reference sequence). The CDR3 DNA is TGTGCCAGCAGCCCCTGGGGAGGCGGGCTAAGGGCCTACGAGCAGTACTTC. Protein sequence: CASSPWGGGLRAYEQYF.

This clonotype has ten or more counts. The chain combines TRBV5-6 with TRBJ2-3, with a weak D call TRBD2 (6 bases). Trimming took 0 bases from V and 1 from J, leaving 12 bases between them. The CDR3 has 16 residues. CDR1 is SGHDT and CDR2 is YYEEEE in the germline V gene. The CDR3 nucleotides read TGTGCCAGCAGCTTGGTGCGCAGGGAGGGCACAGATACGCAGTATTTT. Its translation is CASSLVRREGTDTQYF.

This clonotype was observed many times. This chain joins TRBV5-1 and TRBJ2-7, with 8 bases identical to TRBD2. This CDR3 comprises 15 residues. The V and J ends lost 1 base and 6 bases, in that order; junction bases with no gene match: 9. CDR1 and CDR2 (germline): SGHRS, YFSETQ. CDR3 nucleotides: TGCGCCAGCAGCTTGTCCACTAGCGGAAAATCCGAGCAGTACTTC. This translates into CASSLSTSGKSEQYF.

This clonotype was seen repeatedly, ten times or more. The CDR3 reads CASSRQMTSGPTNEQFF. In DNA form, the CDR3 reads TGTGCCAGCAGCCGACAGATGACTAGCGGGCCGACCAATGAGCAGTTCTTC. The chain has TRBV3-1 and TRBJ2-1, with 10 bases lining up with TRBD2. V lost 4 bases, J lost 6 bases, and 12 bases stayed unmatched. Germline V lookup: CDR1 LGHDT, CDR2 YNNKEL (reference sequence). This CDR3 has 17 residues.

This clonotype came up many times. The chain is built from TRBV5-1 and TRBJ1-1; the D gene is possibly TRBD1 (5 bases). Germline V gene sequence: CDR1 SGHRS, CDR2 YFSETQ. Trimming removed 2 bases at V and 4 bases at J, with 21 bases between. The CDR3 consists of 17 residues. CDR3: CASSFDRREAGPTEAFF. The CDR3, as DNA: TGCGCCAGCAGCTTTGATCGCCGGGAAGCGGGGCCCACTGAAGCTTTCTTT.

This clonotype was picked up many times. The V gene is TRBV29-1, the J gene TRBJ1-2; D is undetermined. This CDR3 contains 12 residues. With 4 bases removed from V and 0 bases from J, the gap between germline ends came to 6 bases. The germline V gene encodes CDR1 SQVTM and CDR2 ANQGSEA. CDR3 protein: CSVAGSNYGYTF. Written as DNA, the CDR3 is TGCAGCGTTGCAGGATCTAACTATGGCTACACCTTC.

This clonotype was recorded many times. The J gene is TRBJ1-5, the V gene TRBV28, with D possibly being TRBD1 (5 bases). The germline V and J ends were trimmed by 6 bases and 4 bases, with 22 bases remaining between them. The germline gives CDR1 MDHEN, CDR2 SYDVKM. The CDR3 loop spans 17 amino acids. The CDR3 loop reads CASRTSAGLGSNQPQHF. In DNA form, the CDR3 reads TGTGCCAGCAGGACTAGTGCAGGGTTAGGGAGTAATCAGCCCCAGCATTTT.

This clonotype is labeled as medium-sized. The chain has TRBV3-1 and TRBJ2-1; D ambiguous. This CDR3 spans 13 amino acids. Germline assignment: CDR1 LGHDT and CDR2 YNNKEL (reference sequence). V lost 7 bases, J lost 8 bases, and 15 bases lay in between. The CDR3 coding sequence is TGTGCCAGCATGCCAGGTATGAGCGATGAGCAGTTCTTC. It is translated as CASMPGMSDEQFF.